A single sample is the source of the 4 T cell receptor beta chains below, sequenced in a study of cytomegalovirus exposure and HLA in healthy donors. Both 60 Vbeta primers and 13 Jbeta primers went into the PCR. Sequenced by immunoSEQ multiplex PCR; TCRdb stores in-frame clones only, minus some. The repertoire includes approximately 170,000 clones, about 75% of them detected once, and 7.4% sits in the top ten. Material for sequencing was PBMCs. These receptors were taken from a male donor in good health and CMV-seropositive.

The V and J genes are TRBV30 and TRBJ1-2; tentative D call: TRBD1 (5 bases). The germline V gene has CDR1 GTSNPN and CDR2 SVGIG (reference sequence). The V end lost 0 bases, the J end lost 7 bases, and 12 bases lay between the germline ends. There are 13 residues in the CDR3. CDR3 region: CAWSVSQGLGYTF. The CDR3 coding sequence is TGTGCCTGGAGTGTATCGCAGGGACTTGGCTACACCTTC.

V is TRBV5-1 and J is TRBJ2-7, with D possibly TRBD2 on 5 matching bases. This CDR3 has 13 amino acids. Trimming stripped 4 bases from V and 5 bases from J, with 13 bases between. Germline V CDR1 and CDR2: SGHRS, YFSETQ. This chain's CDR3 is CASSRDPIDEQYF. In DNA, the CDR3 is TGCGCCAGCAGCCGGGATCCTATCGACGAGCAGTACTTC.

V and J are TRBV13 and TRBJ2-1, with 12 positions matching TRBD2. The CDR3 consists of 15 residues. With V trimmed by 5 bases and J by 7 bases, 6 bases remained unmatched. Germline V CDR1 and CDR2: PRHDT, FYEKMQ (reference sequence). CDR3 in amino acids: CASSRTSGVGNEQFF. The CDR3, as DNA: TGTGCCAGCAGCCGGACTAGCGGGGTCGGGAATGAGCAGTTCTTC.

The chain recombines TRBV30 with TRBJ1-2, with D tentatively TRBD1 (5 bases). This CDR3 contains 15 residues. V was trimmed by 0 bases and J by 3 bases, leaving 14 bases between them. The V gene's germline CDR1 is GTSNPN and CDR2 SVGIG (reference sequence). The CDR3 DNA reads TGTGCCTGGAGTGTACGACAGAGCGCCCACTATGGCTACACCTTC. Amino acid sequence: CAWSVRQSAHYGYTF.